This T cell receptor beta chain appears in the sequencing data of a study of CD8+ T cells in alopecia areata. Regarding treatment: oral pan-JAK inhibitor, 5-10 mg twice daily. Those with alopecia areata gave lesional scalp punch biopsies and peripheral blood. The germline gives CDR1 SQVTM, CDR2 ANQGSEA. CDR3 size: 13 residues. V lost 2 bases and J lost 0, with 4 bases in between. Reverse transcription of extracted RNA yielded cDNA, which provided the sequencing template. TCRdb keeps only in-frame clones here, not all; method: immunoSEQ multiplex PCR. The sample records more than 110,000 clones, 80% to 90% being singletons.

The V call is TRBV29-1, the J call TRBJ2-2; D gene unclear. This specimen consisted of CD8+ T cells sorted from blood, obtained at week 4, from a patient treated with tofacitinib. The clonotype originates from a human donor with alopecia areata. CDR3 loop: CSVESANTGELFF. In DNA form, the CDR3 reads TGCAGCGTTGAATCAGCGAACACCGGGGAGCTGTTTTTT.